Listed here are 21 T cell receptor beta chains from one sample, sequenced in a study of T cells in localized non-small cell lung cancer. The protocol was immunoSEQ multiplex PCR, while the TCRdb copy is restricted to in-frame clones and leaves out a portion. The sample includes 40,000 or so clones, roughly 86% of them seen just once. Sequenced here: peripheral blood, sampled before any cancer treatment. Receptors originate from a man between 40 and 69 years old with stage I lung adenocarcinoma.

This clone was picked up one time. The chain employs TRBV19 and TRBJ2-5; D call uncertain. CDR1 and CDR2 from the germline V gene are LNHDA and SQIVND (reference sequence). The CDR3 has 13 amino acids. V lost 5 bases and J 1 base, leaving 8 bases between the germline ends. For the CDR3, the DNA is TGTGCCAGTAGTGAAAGGTTCCAAGAGACCCAGTACTTC. Its translation: CASSERFQETQYF.

V usage is TRBV9 and J usage is TRBJ2-1, with D hard to call. Trimming removed 3 bases from V and 0 bases from J, with 16 bases in between. Germline lookup yields CDR1 SGDLS and CDR2 YYNGEE. The CDR3 covers 17 residues. CDR3 coding DNA: TGTGCCAGCAGCGCTCAGTACGCCTCTAGCTCCTACAATGAGCAGTTCTTC. As protein: CASSAQYASSSYNEQFF.

The chain uses TRBV25-1 and TRBJ2-7, with a possible D match to TRBD2 (6 bases). Germline V gene sequence: CDR1 MGHDK, CDR2 SYGVNS. V was clipped by 5 bases and J by 0 bases, with 23 bases between them. CDR3 size: 18 residues. The CDR3 loop reads CASSPPILGGTDSYEQYF. The CDR3 coding sequence is TGTGCCAGCAGTCCTCCGATATTGGGCGGGACTGACTCCTACGAGCAGTACTTC.

V and J are TRBV28 and TRBJ2-7, with 7 bases that match TRBD1. V trimming: 6 bases; J trimming: 3 bases; junction bases outside the gene matches: 8. The CDR3 is made up of 14 amino acids. The V gene's germline CDR1 is MDHEN and CDR2 SYDVKM. CDR3 bases: TGTGCCAGCAGCCCGGGACAGACGGGCTACGAGCAGTACTTC. It translates to CASSPGQTGYEQYF.

V gene TRBV7-8 combines with J gene TRBJ2-6, with D unclear. This CDR3 comprises 15 residues. V lost 4 bases and J 4 bases, leaving 11 bases between the germline ends. Germline lookup yields CDR1 SGHVS and CDR2 FQNEAQ. The CDR3 reads CASSSGSRGANVLTF. The DNA for the CDR3 is TGTGCCAGCAGCTCCGGGTCCCGCGGGGCCAACGTCCTGACTTTC.

This clone was counted a single time. The chain carries TRBV6-5 and TRBJ1-2, with D possibly being TRBD1 (6 bases). V lost 6 bases, J lost 4 bases, and 18 bases lay in between. Germline assignment: CDR1 MNHEY and CDR2 SVGAGI. This CDR3 region has 15 residues. The DNA of the CDR3 is TGTGCCAGCAGCCCCCGAGGGGGGCTGAGCTATGGCTACACCTTC. Translated: CASSPRGGLSYGYTF.

The rearrangement links TRBV5-8 to TRBJ2-1, with 12 positions matching TRBD2. Germline CDR1 SGHTS, CDR2 YDEGEE. With V trimmed by 2 bases and J by 6 bases, 6 bases remained unmatched. The CDR3 is made up of 16 amino acids. The CDR3 DNA is TGTGCCAGCAGCTTATCTAGCGGGAGGGCAGGCAATGAGCAGTTCTTC. The encoded protein is CASSLSSGRAGNEQFF.

The chain links TRBV5-1 to TRBJ2-3, with 10 bases lining up with TRBD1. With 4 bases clipped from V and 6 bases from J, the junction kept 14 bases outside the gene matches. The CDR3 length is 17 residues. Germline lookup yields CDR1 SGHRS and CDR2 YFSETQ. In DNA form, the CDR3 reads TGCGCCAGCAGCGCGGGGACAGGGGCCGTTCAGGGGGATACGCAGTATTTT. Protein sequence: CASSAGTGAVQGDTQYF.

The chain couples TRBV27 to TRBJ2-1; possibly TRBD2 for D (6 bases). The V end lost 4 bases, the J end lost 2 bases, and 15 bases lay between the germline ends. Germline CDR1 and CDR2: MNHEY and SMNVEV (reference sequence). The length of the CDR3 is 16 residues. The CDR3 protein is CASSWDPGSAYNEQFF. The CDR3 coding sequence is TGTGCCAGCAGTTGGGACCCCGGGAGTGCCTACAATGAGCAGTTCTTC.

V is TRBV27 and J is TRBJ2-7; D may be TRBD2 (5 bases). V was clipped by 0 bases and J by 0 bases, with 9 bases between them. This CDR3 spans 15 amino acids. Germline CDR1 and CDR2: MNHEY and SMNVEV (reference sequence). CDR3 loop: CASSLSVGGSYEQYF. The CDR3 DNA reads TGTGCCAGCAGTTTATCGGTCGGAGGCTCCTACGAGCAGTACTTC.

V and J are TRBV4-1 and TRBJ2-7; tentative D call: TRBD1 (6 bases). The CDR3 totals 13 residues. The germline V gene has CDR1 MGHRA and CDR2 YSYEKL. V was shortened by 4 bases and J by 3 bases, with 10 bases between the two germline ends. This chain's CDR3 is CASSRDNNYEQYF. In nucleotides, the CDR3 is TGCGCCAGCAGCCGGGACAACAACTACGAGCAGTACTTC.

The chain couples TRBV18 to TRBJ2-7; the D call may be TRBD1 or TRBD2 (5 bases each). The CDR3 sequence is 13 residues long. CDR1 KGHSH and CDR2 LQKENI come from the germline V gene. Deletions cut 6 bases from V and 2 bases from J, with 11 bases between. The CDR3 nucleotides are TGTGCCAGCTCCCGGGACGGCACCTACGAGCAGTACTTC. It is translated as CASSRDGTYEQYF.

Notes on this clone: This specimen includes other DNA sequences encoding the same CDR3. The genes are TRBV6-5 and TRBJ2-1; D remains unclear. Germline V gene data show CDR1 as MNHEY and CDR2 as SVGAGI. Between the trimmed V and J ends, which lost 4 bases and 4 bases, there was a span of 5 bases. This CDR3 comprises 12 residues. CDR3 bases: TGTGCCAGCAGTTCCGGGTACAATGAGCAGTTCTTC. It translates to CASSSGYNEQFF.

This chain links TRBV10-3 with TRBJ2-5, with 9 bases aligning to TRBD1. Germline trimming cut 4 bases from V and 4 bases from J; bases unmatched to any gene: 4. This CDR3 region has 14 residues. In germline, CDR1 is ENHRY, CDR2 SYGVKD. The CDR3 coding sequence is TGTGCCATCAGTGCCTCGACAGGGGGAGAGACCCAGTACTTC. Translated: CAISASTGGETQYF.

A note on this clone: Germline is not matched at one junction end, which may reflect a read error. The chain joins TRBV5-6 to TRBJ2-2; D is possibly TRBD1 or TRBD2 (5 bases each). Germline V CDR1 and CDR2: SGHDT, YYEEEE. CDR3 size: 11 residues. For the CDR3, the DNA is TGTGCCAGCAGCTTGGCCGGGGCTGTAATTTTT. Encoded protein: CASSLAGAVIF.

V is TRBV15 and J is TRBJ2-1; possible D gene TRBD1, 5 bases. The germline V gene encodes CDR1 LNHNV and CDR2 YYDKDF (reference sequence). The CDR3 length is 14 residues. Deletions cut 6 bases from V and 5 bases from J, with 14 bases between. The CDR3 reads CATRLRQGNNEQFF. The CDR3 DNA reads as TGTGCCACCAGGCTTAGGCAGGGCAACAATGAGCAGTTCTTC.

This chain links TRBV4-3 with TRBJ1-1, with a possible D match to TRBD1 (5 bases). V lost 0 bases, J lost 3 bases, and 17 bases lay in between. Germline assignment: CDR1 LGHNA and CDR2 YSLEER. The CDR3 runs to 17 residues. The CDR3 here is CASSQDCPGEQDTEAFF. CDR3 nucleotides: TGCGCCAGCAGCCAAGATTGTCCGGGGGAACAAGACACTGAAGCTTTCTTT.

This clone was observed a few times. The chain couples TRBV11-2 to TRBJ2-3; no firm D call. Germline loops: CDR1 SGHAT, CDR2 FQNNGV. Trimming removed 3 bases from V and 1 base from J, with 8 bases in between. The length of the CDR3 is 14 residues. The CDR3 is CASSFSDGTDTQYF. CDR3 DNA: TGTGCCAGCAGCTTTTCAGATGGCACAGATACGCAGTATTTT.

This clone was seen just once. J is TRBJ2-2 and V is TRBV5-1; no firm D call. V gave up 5 bases and J gave up 3 bases, with 11 bases separating them. CDR1 and CDR2 from the germline V gene are SGHRS and YFSETQ. CDR3 length: 14 amino acids. The chain's CDR3 is CASRGGLYTGELFF. CDR3 coding DNA: TGCGCCAGCAGGGGTGGTCTTTACACCGGGGAGCTGTTTTTT.

V is TRBV7-8 and J is TRBJ1-5; 8 bases align to TRBD1. The ends lost 5 bases at V and 9 bases at J; junction bases unmatched: 9. The CDR3 contains 14 residues. Germline V CDR1 and CDR2: SGHVS, FQNEAQ. CDR3: CASSPGQAFGPQHF. The CDR3 coding sequence is TGTGCCAGCAGCCCGGGACAGGCCTTTGGGCCCCAGCATTTT.

This chain joins TRBV2 and TRBJ2-3; possible D gene TRBD1, 6 bases. Germline loops: CDR1 SNHLY, CDR2 FYNNEI. This CDR3 spans 14 amino acids. V lost 8 bases and J lost 8, with 20 bases in between. The CDR3 is CASGPTGRGGTQYF. In DNA form, the CDR3 reads TGTGCCAGCGGTCCTACGGGCCGAGGGGGTACGCAGTATTTT. Supplemented by reference TRBV2 and TRBJ2-3, the full variable domain reads EPEVTQTPSHQVTQMGQEVILRCVPISNHLYFYWYRQILGQKVEFLVSFYNNEISEKSEIFDDQFSVERPDGSNFTLKIRSTKLEDSAMYFCASGPTGRGGTQYFGPGTRLTVL.